This TCR beta chain was identified in a study of cytomegalovirus exposure and HLA in healthy donors. Each donor was healthy, and each was a bone marrow donor. The CDR3 runs 15 residues. The V and J ends lost 4 bases and 8 bases respectively, with 18 bases between them. Per the germline V gene, CDR1 is SGHVS and CDR2 is FQNEAQ. The primer mix had 60 Vbeta and 13 Jbeta primers. Here immunoSEQ multiplex PCR was the method, and the copy in TCRdb shows in-frame clones only, minus some. The sample lists roughly 170,000 clones, around 82% occurring once. General study results and limits: Later work showed greater clonal expansion in HLA-associated TCR beta chains than in equally common others.

A word on this clone: Its antigen remains unidentified.

The receptor's source is a male donor in good health and CMV-seronegative. V is TRBV7-8 and J is TRBJ2-1; D perhaps matches TRBD2 (5 bases). Specimen: PBMCs. CDR3: CASSSRPGSVDEQFF. The CDR3 DNA is TGTGCCAGCAGCTCGCGCCCGGGGTCGGTAGATGAGCAGTTCTTC.